This T cell receptor beta chain originates from a study of blood T cell repertoires in COVID-19. The CDR3 is 12 amino acids. Germline-derived CDR1 and CDR2 are SGHKS and YYEKEE (reference sequence). The V gene lost 3 bases and the J gene lost 7 bases, with 8 bases spanning the gap. Libraries were prepared by immunoSEQ multiplex PCR; TCRdb keeps only in-frame clonotypes and omits some of them. The profile shows some 230,000 clones, approximately 83% of them singletons. The sequence came from a woman in her thirties who had recovered from COVID-19. The chain joins TRBV5-5 to TRBJ2-1; a weak D match, TRBD2 (5 bases). Sequenced material: peripheral blood. The CDR3 loop reads CASSSGENEQFF. The DNA for the CDR3 is TGTGCCAGCAGCTCCGGGGAAAATGAGCAGTTCTTC.